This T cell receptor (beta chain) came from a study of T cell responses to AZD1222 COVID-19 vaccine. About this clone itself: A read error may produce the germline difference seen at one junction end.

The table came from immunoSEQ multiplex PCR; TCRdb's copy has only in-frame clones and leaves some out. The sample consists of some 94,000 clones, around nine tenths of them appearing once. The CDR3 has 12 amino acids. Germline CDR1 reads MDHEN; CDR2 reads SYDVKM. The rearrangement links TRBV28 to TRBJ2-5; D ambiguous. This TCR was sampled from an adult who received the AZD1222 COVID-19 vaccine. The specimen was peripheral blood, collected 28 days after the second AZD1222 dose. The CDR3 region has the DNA TGTGCCAGCAGTCTTGCAAAAGAGGCCCAGTACTTC. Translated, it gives CASSLAKEAQYF. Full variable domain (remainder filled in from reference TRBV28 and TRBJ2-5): DVKVTQSSRYLVKRTGEKVFLECVQDMDHENMFWYRQDPGLGLRLIYFSYDVKMKEKGDIPEGYSVSREKKERFSLILESASTNQTSMYLCASSLAKEAQYFGPGTRLLVL.